This T cell receptor (beta chain) came from a study of shared clonotypes between healthy human individuals (dated by TCRdb to 2020 to 2022). Describing the broader study: The cohort included a few men and a couple of women between 18 and 49 years of age. Leukapheresis yielded between about 0.9 and 8.9 billion PBMCs per donor. Libraries were prepared and TCR repertoires were sequenced by different laboratories using diverse techniques, in order to increase sequencing depth and limit assay-specific biases. To estimate repertoire size and how much clonotype sharing occurs between individuals, the study deeply sequenced the blood TCR repertoires of roughly 5 healthy adults. Per donor, three plates each were used for CD4 naive and CD4 memory, two for CD8 naive, and one for CD8 memory. Overall study results and their limits: Sharing across a few donors was observed for approximately 5% of naive CD4, over 3% of naive CD8, over 2% of memory CD4, and around 0.4% of memory CD8 clonotypes. Sampling was restricted to blood, and TCR repertoires in tissues likely differ from the TCR repertoires found in blood. The small number of donors limited the genetic and exposure-history diversity represented. Pairwise subsampling led to the expectation that sequencing depth would affect the degree of clonotype sharing among donors. Even with the large sequencing depth, rarefaction of the sorted-subset datasets indicated that sequencing was incomplete. Naive subsets generally had larger estimated clonotype richness than memory subsets did. Higher generation probabilities were observed for clonotypes shared by all four sorted-subset donors than for non-shared clonotypes.

Using the deep immunoSEQ assay, TCR CDR3 regions were amplified from genomic DNA by multiplex PCR. Extracted genomic DNA from each cell subset was distributed evenly across all wells of several immunoSEQ 96-well plates, and each plate was treated as a replicate. For sorted subsets, 200 to 250 ng of genomic DNA, equivalent to some 33,000 T cell genomes, went into each replicate PCR. Purified libraries were measured with a Qubit 3.0 fluorometer, size-checked on a Bioanalyzer 2100, and measured again with the KAPA Library Quantification kit. Every immunoSEQ 96-well plate was sequenced on a separate single-read 150-cycle Illumina NextSeq 550 flow cell. In the authors' own workflow: Because the immunoSEQ output held only junctional sequences and lacked quality scores, the filtering could not match the filtering applied to full-length reads. Sequences were annotated with PyIR, a Python wrapper for IgBLAST v1.9, using IMGT germline references to assign V/J genes and CDR3. Any read was removed if the V/J assignment was weak (E-value above 1e-6), the CDR3 was missing, or the read contained stop codons, out-of-frame junctions, or ambiguous translated residues. V3J clonotypes were defined as sequences sharing the same inferred V gene, J gene, and CDR3 amino acid sequence. The percentage overlap between two repertoires was calculated by dividing the number of shared unique clonotypes by the size of the smaller repertoire. Richness of each repertoire was evaluated using RTK rarefaction, the Chao1 estimator, and Recon v2.1 estimates of unobserved clonotypes. Generation probabilities were computed with OLGA for all TCRbeta clonotypes obtained by the gDNA method from a few donors. As stored in TCRdb, this immuneACCESS dataset retains in-frame rearrangements with V and J assigned. A fraction of the clones does not appear; measured against another copy, unresolved V genes explain less than half of the discrepancy, and the remainder lacks a known reason. V, J and clone size are those of that table, while D and trimming were read from the DNA. The sample table holds about 680,000 clones, of which about 91% were seen once. The ten most abundant clones make up more than 20% of the sample.

Note on this clone: Its antigen specificity is not known. The sample holds no much larger clone one base away, and base qualities are not on file.

CD8 naive samples were CD45RO-negative cells positively selected for CCR7, giving a CD45RA+CCR7+ population that excluded TemRA cells. Donors were healthy HIV-negative adults with no recently reported acute infections or vaccinations. Every donor was a Caucasian adult living in Nashville, Tennessee, USA. After blood collection by leukapheresis, PBMCs were isolated using Ficoll-Histopaque density gradient centrifugation and then cryopreserved in the vapor phase of liquid nitrogen. Analytical flow cytometry was used to check the purity and quantity of every magnetically sorted T cell population. Genomic DNA was isolated from every sorted fraction and measured by UV absorbance on a Nanodrop 2000c. CDR1 and CDR2 are read off the germline V gene as SGHRS and YFSETQ. Including cysteine and phenylalanine, the CDR3 has 14 amino acids. Left in the record is the CDR3 DNA by itself, 42 bases read in frame from the first base. At the junction V is shortened by 3 bases and J by 4 bases, with 14 bases in between.

This sequence uses TRBV5-1 and TRBJ2-7; TRBD2 could be the D gene, as 6 bases match. Sequencing was performed on naive CD8+ T cells sorted from blood. The sample's cell subset or site label is to be understood as: CD45RA+CCR7+. The receptor was derived from a young man in good health. The CDR3 amino acid sequence is: CASSSGTLSYEQYF. The nucleotide sequence is given as TGCGCCAGCAGCTCCGGGACTCTTAGTTACGAGCAGTACTTC.